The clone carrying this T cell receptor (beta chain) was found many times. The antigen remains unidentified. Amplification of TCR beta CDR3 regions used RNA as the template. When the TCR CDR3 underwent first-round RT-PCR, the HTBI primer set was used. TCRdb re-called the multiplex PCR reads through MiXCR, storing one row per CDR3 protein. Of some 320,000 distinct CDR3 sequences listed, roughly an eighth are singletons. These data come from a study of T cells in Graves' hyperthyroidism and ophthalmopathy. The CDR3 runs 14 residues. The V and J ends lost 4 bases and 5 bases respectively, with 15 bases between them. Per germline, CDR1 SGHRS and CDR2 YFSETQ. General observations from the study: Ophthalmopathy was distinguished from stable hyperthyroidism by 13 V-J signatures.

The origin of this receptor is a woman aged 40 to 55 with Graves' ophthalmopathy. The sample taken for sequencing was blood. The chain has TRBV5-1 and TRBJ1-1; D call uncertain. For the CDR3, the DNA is TGCGCCAGCAGCCCGGTGGGCGTTCTTACTGAAGCTTTCTTT. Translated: CASSPVGVLTEAFF.